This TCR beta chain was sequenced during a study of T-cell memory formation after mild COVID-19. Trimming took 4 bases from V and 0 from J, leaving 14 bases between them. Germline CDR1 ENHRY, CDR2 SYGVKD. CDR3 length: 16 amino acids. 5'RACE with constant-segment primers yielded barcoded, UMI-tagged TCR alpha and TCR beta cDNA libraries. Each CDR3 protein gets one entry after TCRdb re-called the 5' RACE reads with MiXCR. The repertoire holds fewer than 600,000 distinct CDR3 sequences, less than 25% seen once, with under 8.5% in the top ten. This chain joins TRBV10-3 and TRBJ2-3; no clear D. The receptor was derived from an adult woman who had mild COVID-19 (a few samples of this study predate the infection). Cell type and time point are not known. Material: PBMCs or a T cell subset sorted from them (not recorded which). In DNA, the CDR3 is TGTGCCATCAGTGCTGTGGAAGCGACTAGCACAGATACGCAGTATTTT. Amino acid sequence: CAISAVEATSTDTQYF.